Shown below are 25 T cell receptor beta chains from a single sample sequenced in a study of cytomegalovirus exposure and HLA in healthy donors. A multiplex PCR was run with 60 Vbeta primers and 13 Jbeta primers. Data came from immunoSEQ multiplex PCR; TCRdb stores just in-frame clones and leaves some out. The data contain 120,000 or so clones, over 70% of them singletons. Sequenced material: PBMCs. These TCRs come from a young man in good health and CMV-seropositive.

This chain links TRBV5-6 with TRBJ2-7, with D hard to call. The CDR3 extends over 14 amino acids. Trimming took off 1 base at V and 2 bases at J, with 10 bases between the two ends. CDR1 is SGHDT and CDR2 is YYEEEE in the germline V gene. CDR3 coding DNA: TGTGCCAGCAGCTTGCCAGGTACAACCTACGAGCAGTACTTC. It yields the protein CASSLPGTTYEQYF.

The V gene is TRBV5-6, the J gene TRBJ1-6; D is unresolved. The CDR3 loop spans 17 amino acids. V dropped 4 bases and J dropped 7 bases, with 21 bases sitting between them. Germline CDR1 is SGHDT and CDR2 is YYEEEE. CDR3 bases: TGTGCCAGCAGCCCCTGGGGTGCGGGAAATTGGAATTCACCCCTCCACTTT. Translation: CASSPWGAGNWNSPLHF.

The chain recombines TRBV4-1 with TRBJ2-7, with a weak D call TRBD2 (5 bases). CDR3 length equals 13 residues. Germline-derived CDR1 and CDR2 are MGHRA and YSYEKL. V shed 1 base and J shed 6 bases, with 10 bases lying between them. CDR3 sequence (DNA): TGCGCCAGCAGCCAAGTGGGAGACACCGAGCAGTACTTC. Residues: CASSQVGDTEQYF.

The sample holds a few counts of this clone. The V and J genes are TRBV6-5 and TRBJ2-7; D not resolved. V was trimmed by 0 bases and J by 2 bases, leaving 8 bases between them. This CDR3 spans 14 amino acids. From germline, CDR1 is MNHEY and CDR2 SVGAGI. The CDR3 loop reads CASSYSYAAYEQYF. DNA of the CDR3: TGTGCCAGCAGTTACTCGTATGCGGCCTACGAGCAGTACTTC.

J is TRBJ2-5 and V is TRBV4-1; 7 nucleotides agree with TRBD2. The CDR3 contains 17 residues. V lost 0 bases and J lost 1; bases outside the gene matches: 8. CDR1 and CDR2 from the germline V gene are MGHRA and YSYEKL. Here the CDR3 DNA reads TGCGCCAGCAGCCAAGAGATCCCCGGGACTACCCAAGAGACCCAGTACTTC. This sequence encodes CASSQEIPGTTQETQYF.

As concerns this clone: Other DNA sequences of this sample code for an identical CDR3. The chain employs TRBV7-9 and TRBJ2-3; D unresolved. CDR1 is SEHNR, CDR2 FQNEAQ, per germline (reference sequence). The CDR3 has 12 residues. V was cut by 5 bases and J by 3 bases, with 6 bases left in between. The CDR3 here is CASSLRTDTQYF. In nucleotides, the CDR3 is TGTGCCAGCAGCCTCCGGACAGATACGCAGTATTTT.

The CDR3 nucleotides read TGCGCCAGCAGCCCGGATTCAGGGGATCTTGGTGGCTACACCTTC. Protein product: CASSPDSGDLGGYTF. This chain links TRBV5-1 with TRBJ1-2, with D perhaps TRBD1 (6 bases). This CDR3 spans 15 amino acids. Trimming cost V 4 bases and J 7 bases, with 20 bases left between them. Germline V gives CDR1 SGHRS, CDR2 YFSETQ.

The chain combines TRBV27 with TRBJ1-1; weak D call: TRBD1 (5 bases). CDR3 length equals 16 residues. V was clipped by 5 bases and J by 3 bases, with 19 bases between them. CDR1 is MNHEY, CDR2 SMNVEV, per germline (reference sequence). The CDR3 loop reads CASSPYPADSYTEAFF. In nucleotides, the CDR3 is TGTGCCAGCAGTCCATACCCGGCCGACAGCTACACTGAAGCTTTCTTT.

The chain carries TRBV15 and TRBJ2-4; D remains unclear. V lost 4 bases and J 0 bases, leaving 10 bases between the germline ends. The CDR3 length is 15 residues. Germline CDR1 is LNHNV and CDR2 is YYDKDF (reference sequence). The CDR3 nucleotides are TGTGCCACCAGCATGCGGAGACTAGCCAAAAACATTCAGTACTTC. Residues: CATSMRRLAKNIQYF.

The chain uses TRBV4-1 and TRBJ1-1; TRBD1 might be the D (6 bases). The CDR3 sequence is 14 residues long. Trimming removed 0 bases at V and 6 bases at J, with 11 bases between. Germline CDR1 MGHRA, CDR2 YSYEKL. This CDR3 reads CASSQDGGAAEAFF. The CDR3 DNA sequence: TGCGCCAGCAGCCAAGACGGGGGGGCGGCTGAAGCTTTCTTT.

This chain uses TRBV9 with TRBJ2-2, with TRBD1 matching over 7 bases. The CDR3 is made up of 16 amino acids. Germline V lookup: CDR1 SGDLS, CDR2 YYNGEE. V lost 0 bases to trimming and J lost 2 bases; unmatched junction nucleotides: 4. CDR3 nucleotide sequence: TGTGCCAGCAGCGTAGATGGGACAGCTAACACCGGGGAGCTGTTTTTT. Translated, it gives CASSVDGTANTGELFF. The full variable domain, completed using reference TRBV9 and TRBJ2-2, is DSGVTQTPKHLITATGQRVTLRCSPRSGDLSVYWYQQSLDQGLQFLIQYYNGEERAKGNILERFSAQQFPDLHSELNLSSLELGDSALYFCASSVDGTANTGELFFGEGSRLTVL.

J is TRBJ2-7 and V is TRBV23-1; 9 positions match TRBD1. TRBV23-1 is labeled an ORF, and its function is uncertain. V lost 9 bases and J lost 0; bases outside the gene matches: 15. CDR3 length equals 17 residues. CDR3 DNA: TGCGCCAGTCCAACCCGGGACAGGGACACAAGCTCCTACGAGCAGTACTTC. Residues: CASPTRDRDTSSYEQYF.

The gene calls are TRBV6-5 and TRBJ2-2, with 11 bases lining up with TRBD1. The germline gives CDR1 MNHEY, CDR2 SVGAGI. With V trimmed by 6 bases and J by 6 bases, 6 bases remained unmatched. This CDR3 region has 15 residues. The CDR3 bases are TGTGCCAGCAGCTCTGGGACAGGGGGATCCGGGGAGCTGTTTTTT. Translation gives CASSSGTGGSGELFF.

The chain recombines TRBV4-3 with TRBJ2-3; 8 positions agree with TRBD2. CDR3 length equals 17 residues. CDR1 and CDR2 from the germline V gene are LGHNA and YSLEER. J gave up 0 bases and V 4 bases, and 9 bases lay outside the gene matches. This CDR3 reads CASSRGVSGVSTDTQYF. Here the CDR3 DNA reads TGCGCCAGCAGCCGTGGGGTTAGCGGGGTGAGCACAGATACGCAGTATTTT.

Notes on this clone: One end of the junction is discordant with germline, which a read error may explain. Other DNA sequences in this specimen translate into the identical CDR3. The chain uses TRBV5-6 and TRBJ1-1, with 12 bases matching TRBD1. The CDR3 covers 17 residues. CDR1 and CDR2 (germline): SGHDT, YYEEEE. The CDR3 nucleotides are TGTGCCAGTAGCTTGGACGGGACAGGGGGCCTGTACACTGAAGCTTTCTTT. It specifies CASSLDGTGGLYTEAFF.

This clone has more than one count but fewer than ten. CDR3 coding DNA: TGTGCCAGCAGCTCCACCCAGGGCTCTTCTGAAGCTTTCTTT. It codes for CASSSTQGSSEAFF. The genes are TRBV7-9 and TRBJ1-1; possibly TRBD1 for D (5 bases). The CDR3 totals 14 residues. Trimming stripped 4 bases from V and 6 bases from J, with 15 bases between. Germline-derived CDR1 and CDR2 are SEHNR and FQNEAQ (reference sequence).

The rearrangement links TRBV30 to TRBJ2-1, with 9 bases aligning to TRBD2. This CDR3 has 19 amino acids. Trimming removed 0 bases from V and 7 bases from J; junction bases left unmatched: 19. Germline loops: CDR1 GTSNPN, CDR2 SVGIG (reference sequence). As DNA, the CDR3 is TGTGCCTGGAGTGTATTTATAGACGTTAGCGGGAGTAGTCCGAATGAGCAGTTCTTC. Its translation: CAWSVFIDVSGSSPNEQFF.

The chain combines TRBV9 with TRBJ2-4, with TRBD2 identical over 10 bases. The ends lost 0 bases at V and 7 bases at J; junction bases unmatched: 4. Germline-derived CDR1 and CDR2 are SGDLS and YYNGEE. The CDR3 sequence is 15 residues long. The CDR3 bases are TGTGCCAGCAGCGTAGGTAGCGGGGGGTTTAACATTCAGTACTTC. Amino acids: CASSVGSGGFNIQYF. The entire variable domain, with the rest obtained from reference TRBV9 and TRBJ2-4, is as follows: DSGVTQTPKHLITATGQRVTLRCSPRSGDLSVYWYQQSLDQGLQFLIQYYNGEERAKGNILERFSAQQFPDLHSELNLSSLELGDSALYFCASSVGSGGFNIQYFGAGTRLSVL.

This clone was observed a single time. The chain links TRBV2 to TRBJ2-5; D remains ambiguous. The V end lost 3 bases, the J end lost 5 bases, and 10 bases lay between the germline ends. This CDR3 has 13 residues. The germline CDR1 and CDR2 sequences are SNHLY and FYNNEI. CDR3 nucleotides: TGTGCCAGCAGTGATAGAACGCCGGAGACCCAGTACTTC. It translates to CASSDRTPETQYF.

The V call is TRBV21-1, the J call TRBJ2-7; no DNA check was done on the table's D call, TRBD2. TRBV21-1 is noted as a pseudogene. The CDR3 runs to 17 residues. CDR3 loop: CASSNLSGFEKHYEQYF. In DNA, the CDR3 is TGTGCCAGCAGCAATCTTTCGGGTTTTGAGAAGCACTACGAGCAGTACTTC.

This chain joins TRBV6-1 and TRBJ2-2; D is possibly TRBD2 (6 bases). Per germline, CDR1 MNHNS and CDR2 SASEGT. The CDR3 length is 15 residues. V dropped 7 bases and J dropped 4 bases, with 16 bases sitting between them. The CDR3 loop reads CASMGGLAGTGELFF. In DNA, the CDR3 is TGTGCCAGCATGGGAGGACTCGCGGGCACCGGGGAGCTGTTTTTT.

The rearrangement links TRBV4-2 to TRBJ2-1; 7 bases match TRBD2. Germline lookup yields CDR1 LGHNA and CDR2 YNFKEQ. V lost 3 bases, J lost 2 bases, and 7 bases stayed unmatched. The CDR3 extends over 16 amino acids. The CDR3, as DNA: TGTGCCAGCAGCCAGTCGGGGGGAAATGCCTACAATGAGCAGTTCTTC. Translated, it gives CASSQSGGNAYNEQFF.

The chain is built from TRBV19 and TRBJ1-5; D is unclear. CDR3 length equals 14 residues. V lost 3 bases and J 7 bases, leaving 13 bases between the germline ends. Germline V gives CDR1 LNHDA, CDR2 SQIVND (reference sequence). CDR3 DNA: TGTGCCAGTAGTATTTCCAGTCCCAGGCAGCCCCAGCATTTT. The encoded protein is CASSISSPRQPQHF.

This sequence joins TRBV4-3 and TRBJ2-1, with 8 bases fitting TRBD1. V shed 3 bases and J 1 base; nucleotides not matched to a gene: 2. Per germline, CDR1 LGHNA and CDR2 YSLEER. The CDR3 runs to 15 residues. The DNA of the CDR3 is TGCGCCAGCAGCCAGAGACAGGGGTCCTACAATGAGCAGTTCTTC. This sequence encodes CASSQRQGSYNEQFF.

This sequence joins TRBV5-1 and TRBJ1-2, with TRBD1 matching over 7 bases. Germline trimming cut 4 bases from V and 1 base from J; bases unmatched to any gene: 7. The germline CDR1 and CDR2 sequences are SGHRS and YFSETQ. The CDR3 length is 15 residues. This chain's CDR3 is CASSMRQGINYGYTF. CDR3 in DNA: TGCGCCAGCAGCATGCGACAGGGTATTAACTATGGCTACACCTTC.